This passage covers 20 T cell receptor beta chains from one sample sequenced in a study of cytomegalovirus exposure and HLA in healthy donors. Use of 60 Vbeta and 13 Jbeta primers characterized the PCR. The repertoire was sequenced with immunoSEQ multiplex PCR; TCRdb's copy has only in-frame clones and lacks some. Its table records around 150,000 clones. Material: PBMCs. The source of these receptors is a woman aged 55-75 years in good health and CMV-seronegative.

This chain joins TRBV25-1 and TRBJ1-1, with D perhaps matching TRBD1 (5 bases). The CDR3 length is 15 residues. Germline V gene sequence: CDR1 MGHDK, CDR2 SYGVNS. V was trimmed by 3 bases and J by 5 bases, leaving 16 bases between them. CDR3 sequence reads: CASSDKKGLETEAFF. The DNA of the CDR3 is TGTGCCAGCAGTGACAAAAAGGGGTTGGAGACTGAAGCTTTCTTT.

This chain connects TRBV6-5 to TRBJ2-5; possible D gene TRBD1, 5 bases. CDR1 is MNHEY, CDR2 SVGAGI, per germline. Trimming removed 0 bases at V and 7 bases at J, with 9 bases between. The CDR3 runs to 13 residues. CDR3 DNA sequence: TGTGCCAGCAGTTACTCGACAGTGGGGACCCAGTACTTC. The encoded protein is CASSYSTVGTQYF.

This chain links TRBV2 with TRBJ1-3, with 7 bases lining up with TRBD1. V was pared by 4 bases and J by 0 bases, with 6 bases of the junction left unmatched. The CDR3 is 16 residues long. The germline CDR1 and CDR2 sequences are SNHLY and FYNNEI. The chain's CDR3 is CASSATGTSSGNTIYF. In DNA, the CDR3 is TGTGCCAGCAGTGCGACAGGGACGAGCTCTGGAAACACCATATATTTT.

The gene calls are TRBV7-9 and TRBJ2-6; TRBD2 matches 9 bases. V shed 4 bases and J 3 bases; nucleotides not matched to a gene: 10. CDR1 and CDR2 from the germline V gene are SEHNR and FQNEAQ (reference sequence). CDR3 length equals 18 residues. The CDR3 loop is CASSYSAGGGSGANVLTF. DNA for the CDR3: TGTGCCAGCAGCTATTCAGCGGGGGGAGGGAGTGGGGCCAACGTCCTGACTTTC.

The V gene is TRBV18, the J gene TRBJ2-2; TRBD1 is a possible D gene (5 bases). The CDR3 has 19 amino acids. In germline, CDR1 is KGHSH, CDR2 LQKENI. V gave up 3 bases and J gave up 0 bases, with 20 bases separating them. Here the CDR3 DNA reads TGTGCCAGCTCACCCCTGACGGTTGGTAAGGGGACGAACACCGGGGAGCTGTTTTTT. This translates into CASSPLTVGKGTNTGELFF.

The chain joins TRBV9 to TRBJ1-1; TRBD1 matches 8 bases. This CDR3 region has 15 residues. With 4 bases clipped from V and 3 bases from J, the junction kept 8 bases outside the gene matches. Germline CDR1 is SGDLS and CDR2 is YYNGEE. CDR3 sequence: CASSSRQGRDTEAFF. The DNA of the CDR3 is TGTGCCAGCAGCAGCCGACAGGGGCGCGACACTGAAGCTTTCTTT. The variable domain in full, with the rest retrieved from reference TRBV9 and TRBJ1-1, is DSGVTQTPKHLITATGQRVTLRCSPRSGDLSVYWYQQSLDQGLQFLIQYYNGEERAKGNILERFSAQQFPDLHSELNLSSLELGDSALYFCASSSRQGRDTEAFFGQGTRLTVV.

The CDR3 bases are TGTGCCAGCAGCCCCGTAGGGGAGGGTGAAGCTTTCTTT. Translating gives CASSPVGEGEAFF. This sequence joins TRBV11-2 and TRBJ1-1; possibly TRBD1 for D (5 bases). Germline V gene data show CDR1 as SGHAT and CDR2 as FQNNGV. CDR3 length equals 13 residues. V was cut by 5 bases and J by 7 bases, with 14 bases left in between.

The CDR3 region has the DNA TGTGCCAGCAGCAGCCCCAGGGGGAACTATGGCTACACCTTC. Encoded protein: CASSSPRGNYGYTF. The V call is TRBV5-4, the J call TRBJ1-2; 7 bases map to TRBD1. This CDR3 has 14 residues. Germline assignment: CDR1 SGHNT and CDR2 YYREEE (reference sequence). Losses at the gene ends were 4 bases for V and 2 bases for J; bases not matched to a gene: 5. Filled out from reference TRBV5-4 and TRBJ1-2, the complete variable domain reads ETGVTQSPTHLIKTRGQQVTLRCSSQSGHNTVSWYQQALGQGPQFIFQYYREEENGRGNFPPRFSGLQFPNYSSELNVNALELDDSALYLCASSSPRGNYGYTFGSGTRLTVV.

The J gene is TRBJ2-3, the V gene TRBV19, with 9 positions matching TRBD1. Trimming removed 7 bases from V and 3 bases from J; junction bases left unmatched: 8. Germline CDR1 reads LNHDA; CDR2 reads SQIVND (reference sequence). This CDR3 is 15 amino acids long. The CDR3 region has the DNA TGTGCCAGTAATTCCGGGACAGGGTTAACAGATACGCAGTATTTT. Residues: CASNSGTGLTDTQYF.

For the CDR3, the DNA is TGTGCCAGCAGCTTAGTTGGCGGCGCCTTTAACTATGGCTACACCTTC. It specifies CASSLVGGAFNYGYTF. This chain joins TRBV7-3 and TRBJ1-2; the D is unclear. The ends were cut back, 2 bases at V and 1 base at J, with 14 bases in the middle. Per germline, CDR1 SGHTA and CDR2 FQGTGA. The CDR3 totals 16 residues.

The V gene is TRBV6-6, the J gene TRBJ2-7; D unresolved. The germline gives CDR1 MNHNY, CDR2 SVGAGI (reference sequence). Trimming pared 10 bases from V and 7 bases from J, leaving 14 bases between. CDR3 length equals 11 residues. The CDR3 DNA follows: TGTGCCACCACTCGATTTCCAGAGCAGTACTTC. It translates to CATTRFPEQYF.

The V gene is TRBV2, the J gene TRBJ1-2; D not certain. CDR1 is SNHLY and CDR2 is FYNNEI in the germline V gene. The germline V and J ends were trimmed by 1 base and 2 bases, with 11 bases remaining between them. This CDR3 contains 15 residues. This CDR3 reads CASSEGPAVNYGYTF. The CDR3 nucleotides are TGTGCCAGCAGTGAAGGGCCCGCAGTAAACTATGGCTACACCTTC. Drawing the rest from reference TRBV2 and TRBJ1-2, the complete variable domain is EPEVTQTPSHQVTQMGQEVILRCVPISNHLYFYWYRQILGQKVEFLVSFYNNEISEKSEIFDDQFSVERPDGSNFTLKIRSTKLEDSAMYFCASSEGPAVNYGYTFGSGTRLTVV.

The chain has TRBV5-1 and TRBJ2-1; a weak D match, TRBD1 (6 bases). V lost 3 bases and J lost 9, with 19 bases in between. The CDR3 is 15 residues long. The germline gives CDR1 SGHRS, CDR2 YFSETQ. CDR3 sequence reads: CASSWDRDTIREQFF. CDR3 coding DNA: TGCGCCAGCAGCTGGGACCGGGACACCATCCGTGAGCAGTTCTTC.

This chain links TRBV7-6 with TRBJ1-2; 10 positions match TRBD1. V lost 1 base and J lost 4; bases outside the gene matches: 0. Germline V gives CDR1 SGHVS, CDR2 FNYEAQ. The CDR3 runs to 14 residues. The CDR3 DNA is TGTGCCAGCAGCTTAGGACAGGGGGCCTATGGCTACACCTTC. Its protein product is CASSLGQGAYGYTF.

The V gene is TRBV7-9, the J gene TRBJ2-1; weak D call: TRBD2 (6 bases). V lost 5 bases, J lost 5 bases, and 10 bases lay in between. Germline values: CDR1 SEHNR, CDR2 FQNEAQ (reference sequence). CDR3 size: 13 residues. The CDR3 sequence: CASSGGNNNEQFF. CDR3 DNA: TGTGCCAGCAGCGGGGGGAATAACAATGAGCAGTTCTTC. The whole variable domain, filled in from reference TRBV7-9 and TRBJ2-1, reads DTGVSQNPRHKITKRGQNVTFRCDPISEHNRLYWYRQTLGQGPEFLTYFQNEAQLEKSRLLSDRFSAERPKGSFSTLEIQRTEQGDSAMYLCASSGGNNNEQFFGPGTRLTVL.

The V and J genes are TRBV6-4 and TRBJ1-2; 8 bases line up with TRBD1. The CDR3 spans 15 residues. The J segment lost 0 bases and the V segment lost 5 bases, leaving 5 bases of the junction unmatched. Germline assignment: CDR1 MRHNA and CDR2 SNTAGT. CDR3 DNA sequence: TGTGCCAGCAGTAGGACAGGGAGTCCTAACTATGGCTACACCTTC. It translates to CASSRTGSPNYGYTF.

The chain combines TRBV7-6 with TRBJ2-1, with a tentative D call TRBD1 (5 bases). Trimming cost V 8 bases and J 7 bases, with 15 bases left between them. Germline lookup yields CDR1 SGHVS and CDR2 FNYEAQ. This CDR3 has 13 residues. In DNA form, the CDR3 reads TGTGCCAGCCGAGATGCGAAGGGGAATGAGCAGTTCTTC. Amino acid sequence: CASRDAKGNEQFF.

This chain joins TRBV15 and TRBJ1-6, with 10 nucleotides matching TRBD1. V lost 3 bases to trimming and J lost 8 bases; unmatched junction nucleotides: 4. The CDR3 extends over 15 amino acids. Germline-derived CDR1 and CDR2 are LNHNV and YYDKDF (reference sequence). CDR3 in amino acids: CATSSRDRGYSPLHF. The CDR3 DNA reads as TGTGCCACCAGCAGCCGGGACAGGGGATATTCACCCCTCCACTTT.

V gene TRBV6-6 combines with J gene TRBJ1-1; TRBD1 agrees at 9 bases. Trimming took 5 bases from V and 7 from J; bases not matched to a gene: 5. This CDR3 contains 13 residues. Germline assignment: CDR1 MNHNY and CDR2 SVGAGI (reference sequence). CDR3 loop: CASSNRGLGEAFF. CDR3 sequence (DNA): TGTGCCAGCAGTAACAGGGGGCTGGGTGAAGCTTTCTTT.

The V gene is TRBV19, the J gene TRBJ2-7; 7 positions agree with TRBD1. The germline gives CDR1 LNHDA, CDR2 SQIVND (reference sequence). The CDR3 is made up of 15 amino acids. Trimming cost V 1 base and J 0 bases; bases outside gene matches: 3. Written as DNA, the CDR3 is TGTGCCAGTAGTATAGCCACAGGGGCCTCCTACGAGCAGTACTTC. Its translation: CASSIATGASYEQYF.